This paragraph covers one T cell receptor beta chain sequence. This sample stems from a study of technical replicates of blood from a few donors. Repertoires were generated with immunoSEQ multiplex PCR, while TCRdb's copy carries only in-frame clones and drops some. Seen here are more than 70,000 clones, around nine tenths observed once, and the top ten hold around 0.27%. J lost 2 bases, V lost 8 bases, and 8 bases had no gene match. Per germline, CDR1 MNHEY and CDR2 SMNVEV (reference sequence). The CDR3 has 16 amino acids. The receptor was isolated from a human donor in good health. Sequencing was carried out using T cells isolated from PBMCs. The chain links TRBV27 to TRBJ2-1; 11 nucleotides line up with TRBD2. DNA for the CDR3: TGTGCCAGCCGATTCGGGACTAGCGGAGCCTACAATGAGCAGTTCTTC. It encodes CASRFGTSGAYNEQFF.